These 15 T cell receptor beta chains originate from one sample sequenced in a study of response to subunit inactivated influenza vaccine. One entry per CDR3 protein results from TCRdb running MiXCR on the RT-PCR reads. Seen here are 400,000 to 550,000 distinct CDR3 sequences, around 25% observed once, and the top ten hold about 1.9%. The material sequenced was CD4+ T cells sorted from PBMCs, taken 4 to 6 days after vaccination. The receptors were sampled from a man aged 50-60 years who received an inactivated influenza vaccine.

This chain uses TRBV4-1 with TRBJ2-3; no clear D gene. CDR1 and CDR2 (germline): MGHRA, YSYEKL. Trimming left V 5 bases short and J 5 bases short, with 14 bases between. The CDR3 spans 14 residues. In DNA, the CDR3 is TGCGCCAGCAGCAGTGGCCGGTCGGGAGATACGCAGTATTTT. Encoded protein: CASSSGRSGDTQYF.

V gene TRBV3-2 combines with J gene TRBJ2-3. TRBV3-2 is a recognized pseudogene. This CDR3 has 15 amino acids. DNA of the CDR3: TGTGCCAGCAGCCTCCCAAGGAACAACACAGATACGCAGTATTTT. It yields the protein CASSLPRNNTDTQYF.

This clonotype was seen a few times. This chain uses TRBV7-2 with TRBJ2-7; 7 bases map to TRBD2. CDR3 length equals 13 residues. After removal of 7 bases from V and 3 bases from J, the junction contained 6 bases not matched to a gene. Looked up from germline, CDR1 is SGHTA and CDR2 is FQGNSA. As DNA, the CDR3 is TGTGCCAGCACCAACCGCGGGGGCTACGAGCAGTACTTC. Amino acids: CASTNRGGYEQYF.

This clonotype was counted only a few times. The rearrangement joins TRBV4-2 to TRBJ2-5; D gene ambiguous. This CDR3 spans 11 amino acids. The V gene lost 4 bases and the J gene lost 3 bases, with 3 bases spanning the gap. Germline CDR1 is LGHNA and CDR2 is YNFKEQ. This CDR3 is CASSRKETQYF. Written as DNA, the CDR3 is TGTGCCAGCAGCCGTAAAGAGACCCAGTACTTC.

CDR3 nucleotides: TGTGCCAGCAGTGAAACGTTCTGGCAGAGCTACGAGCAGTACTTC. This codes for CASSETFWQSYEQYF. The chain couples TRBV6-1 to TRBJ2-7, with no clear D. The CDR3 runs 15 residues. CDR1 MNHNS and CDR2 SASEGT come from the germline V gene. Trimming cost V 2 bases and J 3 bases, with 14 bases left between them.

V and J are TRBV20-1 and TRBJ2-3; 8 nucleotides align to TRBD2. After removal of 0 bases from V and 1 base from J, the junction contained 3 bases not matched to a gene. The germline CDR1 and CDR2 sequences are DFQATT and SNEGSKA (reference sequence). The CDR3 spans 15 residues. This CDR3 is CSARDQLAGTDTQYF. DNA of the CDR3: TGCAGTGCTAGAGATCAACTAGCGGGCACAGATACGCAGTATTTT.

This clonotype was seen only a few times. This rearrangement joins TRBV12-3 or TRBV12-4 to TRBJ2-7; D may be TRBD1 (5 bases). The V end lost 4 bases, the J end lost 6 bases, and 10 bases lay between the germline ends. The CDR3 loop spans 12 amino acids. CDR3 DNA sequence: TGTGCCAGCAGTTCCGGCAGGGTCGAGCAGTACTTC. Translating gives CASSSGRVEQYF.

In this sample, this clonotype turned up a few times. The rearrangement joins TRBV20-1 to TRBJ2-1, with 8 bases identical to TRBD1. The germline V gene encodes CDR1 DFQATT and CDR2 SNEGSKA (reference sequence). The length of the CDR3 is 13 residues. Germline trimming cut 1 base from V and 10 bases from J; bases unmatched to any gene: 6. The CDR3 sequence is CSARGQGSREQFF. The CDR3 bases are TGCAGTGCTAGAGGACAGGGGTCGCGGGAGCAGTTCTTC.

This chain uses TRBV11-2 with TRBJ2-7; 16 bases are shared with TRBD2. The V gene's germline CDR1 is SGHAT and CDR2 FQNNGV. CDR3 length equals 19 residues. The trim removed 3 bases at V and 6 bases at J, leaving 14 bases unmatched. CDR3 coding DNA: TGTGCCAGCAGCTTTACCGGGACTAGCGGGGGGGCTCCACAACGCGAGCAGTACTTC. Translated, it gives CASSFTGTSGGAPQREQYF.

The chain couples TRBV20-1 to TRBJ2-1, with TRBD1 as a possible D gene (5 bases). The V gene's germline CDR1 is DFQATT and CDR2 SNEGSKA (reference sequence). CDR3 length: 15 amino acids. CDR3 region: CSALRALGSYNEQFF. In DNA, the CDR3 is TGCAGCGCTCTCAGGGCCCTAGGCTCCTACAATGAGCAGTTCTTC.

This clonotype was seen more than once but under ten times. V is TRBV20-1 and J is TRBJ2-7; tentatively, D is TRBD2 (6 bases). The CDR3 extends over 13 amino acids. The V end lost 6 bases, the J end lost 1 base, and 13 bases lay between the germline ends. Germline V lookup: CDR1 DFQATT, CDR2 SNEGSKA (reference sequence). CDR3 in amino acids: CSAPRLASYEQYF. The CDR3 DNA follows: TGCAGTGCCCCCAGGCTAGCGTCCTACGAGCAGTACTTC.

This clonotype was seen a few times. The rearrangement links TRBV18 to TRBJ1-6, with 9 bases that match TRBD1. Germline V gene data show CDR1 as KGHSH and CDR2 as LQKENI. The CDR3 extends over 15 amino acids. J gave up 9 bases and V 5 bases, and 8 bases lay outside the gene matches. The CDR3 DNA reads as TGTGCCAGCTCATCGAACAGGGGGCAGATTTCACCCCTCCACTTT. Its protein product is CASSSNRGQISPLHF. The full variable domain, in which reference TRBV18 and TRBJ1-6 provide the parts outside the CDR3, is NAGVMQNPRHLVRRRGQEARLRCSPMKGHSHVYWYRQLPEEGLKFMVYLQKENIIDESGMPKERFSAEFPKEGPSILRIQQVVRGDSAAYFCASSSNRGQISPLHFGNGTRLTVT.

CDR3 bases: TGTGCCAGCAGCCGGGCTAGCGGGCAGCAAGAGACCCAGTACTTC. Residues: CASSRASGQQETQYF. The V gene is TRBV7-3, the J gene TRBJ2-5; 8 bases line up with TRBD2. CDR1 SGHTA and CDR2 FQGTGA come from the germline V gene. Germline trimming cut 5 bases from V and 2 bases from J; bases unmatched to any gene: 7. CDR3 length equals 15 residues.

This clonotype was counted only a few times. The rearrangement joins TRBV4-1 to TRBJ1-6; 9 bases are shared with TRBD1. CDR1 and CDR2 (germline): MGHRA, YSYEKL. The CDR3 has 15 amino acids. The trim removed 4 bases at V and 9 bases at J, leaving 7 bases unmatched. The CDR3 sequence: CASSRPGQGGSPLHF. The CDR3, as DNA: TGCGCCAGCAGCCGACCGGGACAGGGTGGTTCACCCCTCCACTTT.

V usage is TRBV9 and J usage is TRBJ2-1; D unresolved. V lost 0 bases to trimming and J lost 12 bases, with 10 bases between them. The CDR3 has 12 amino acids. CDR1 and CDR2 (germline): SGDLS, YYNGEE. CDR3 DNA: TGTGCCAGCAGCGTAGTCGGTGCCGCGCAGTTCTTC. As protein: CASSVVGAAQFF.